This TCR beta chain was recovered during a study of blood T cell repertoires in COVID-19. At the level of the study: T cells, B-cell-depleted T cells, or PBMCs provided the cDNA or gDNA that served as material.

Measured with immunoSEQ multiplex PCR; TCRdb has only the in-frame clones, and not every one. The sample includes approximately 110,000 clones, about four fifths of them seen just once. This CDR3 has 16 amino acids. Germline assignment: CDR1 LNHDA and CDR2 SQIVND (reference sequence). Trimming cost V 10 bases and J 4 bases; bases outside gene matches: 17. This clone has just one count. The sequence derives from a woman in her sixties or seventies with acute or convalescent COVID-19. This chain connects TRBV19 to TRBJ1-2, with 8 bases lining up with TRBD1. The sequenced sample consisted of peripheral blood. The CDR3 nucleotides read TGTGCCATCACAGCAGGGGGCGCCGATCCCCCCTATGGCTACACCTTC. Its protein product is CAITAGGADPPYGYTF.